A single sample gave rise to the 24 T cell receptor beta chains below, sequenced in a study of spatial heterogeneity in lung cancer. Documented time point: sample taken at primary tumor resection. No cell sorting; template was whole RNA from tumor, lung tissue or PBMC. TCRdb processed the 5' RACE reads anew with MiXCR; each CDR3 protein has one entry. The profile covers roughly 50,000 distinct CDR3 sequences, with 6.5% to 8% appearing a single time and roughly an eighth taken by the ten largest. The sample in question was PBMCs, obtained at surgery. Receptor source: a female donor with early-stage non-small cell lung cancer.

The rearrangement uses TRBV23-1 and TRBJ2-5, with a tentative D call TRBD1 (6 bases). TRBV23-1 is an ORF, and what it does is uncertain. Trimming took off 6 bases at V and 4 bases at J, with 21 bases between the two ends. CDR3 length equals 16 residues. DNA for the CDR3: TGCGCCAGCAGCCGAAATGGGCCAGGGGATATAGAGACCCAGTACTTC. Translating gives CASSRNGPGDIETQYF.

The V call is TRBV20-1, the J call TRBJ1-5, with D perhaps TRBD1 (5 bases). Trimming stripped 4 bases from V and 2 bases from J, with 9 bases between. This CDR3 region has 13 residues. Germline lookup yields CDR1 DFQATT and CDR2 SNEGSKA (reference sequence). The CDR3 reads CSATGDGNQPQHF. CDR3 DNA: TGCAGTGCTACCGGGGACGGCAATCAGCCCCAGCATTTT.

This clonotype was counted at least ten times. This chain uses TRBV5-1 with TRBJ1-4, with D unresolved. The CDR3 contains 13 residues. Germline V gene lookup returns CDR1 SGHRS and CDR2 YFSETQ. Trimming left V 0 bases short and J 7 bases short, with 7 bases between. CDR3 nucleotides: TGCGCCAGCAGCTTGGAGAGGGCTGAAAAACTGTTTTTT. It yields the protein CASSLERAEKLFF. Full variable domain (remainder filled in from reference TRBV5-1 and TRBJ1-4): KAGVTQTPRYLIKTRGQQVTLSCSPISGHRSVSWYQQTPGQGLQFLFEYFSETQRNKGNFPGRFSGRQFSNSRSEMNVSTLELGDSALYLCASSLERAEKLFFGSGTQLSVL.

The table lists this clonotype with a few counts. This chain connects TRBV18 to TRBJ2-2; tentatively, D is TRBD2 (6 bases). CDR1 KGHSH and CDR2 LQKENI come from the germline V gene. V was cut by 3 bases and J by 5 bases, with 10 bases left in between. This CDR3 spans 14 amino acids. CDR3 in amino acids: CASSPLGRTGELFF. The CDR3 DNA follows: TGTGCCAGCTCACCCCTGGGGAGGACCGGGGAGCTGTTTTTT.

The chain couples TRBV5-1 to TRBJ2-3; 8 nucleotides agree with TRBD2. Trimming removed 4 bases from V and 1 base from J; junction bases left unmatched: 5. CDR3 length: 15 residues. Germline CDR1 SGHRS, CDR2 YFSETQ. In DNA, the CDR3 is TGCGCCAGCAGCCTACTTAGCGGGGGCACAGATACGCAGTATTTT. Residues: CASSLLSGGTDTQYF.

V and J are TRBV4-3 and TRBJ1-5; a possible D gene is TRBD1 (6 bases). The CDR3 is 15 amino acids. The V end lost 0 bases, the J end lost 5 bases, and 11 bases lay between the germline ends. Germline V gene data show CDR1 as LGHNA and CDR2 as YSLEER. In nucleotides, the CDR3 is TGCGCCAGCAGCCAAGATAGCAGGGGCCATCAGCCCCAGCATTTT. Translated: CASSQDSRGHQPQHF.

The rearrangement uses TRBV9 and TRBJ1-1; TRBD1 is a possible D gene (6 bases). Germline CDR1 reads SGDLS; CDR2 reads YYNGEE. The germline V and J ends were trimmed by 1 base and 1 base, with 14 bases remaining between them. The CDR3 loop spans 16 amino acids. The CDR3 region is CASSVRGGGPNTEAFF. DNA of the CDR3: TGTGCCAGCAGCGTACGGGGGGGGGGCCCGAACACTGAAGCTTTCTTT.

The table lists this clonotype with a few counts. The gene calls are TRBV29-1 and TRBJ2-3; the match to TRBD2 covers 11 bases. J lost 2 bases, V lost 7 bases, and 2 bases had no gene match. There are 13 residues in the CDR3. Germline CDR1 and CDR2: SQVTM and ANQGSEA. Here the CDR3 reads CSELAGVTDTQYF. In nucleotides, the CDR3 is TGCAGCGAACTAGCGGGGGTCACAGATACGCAGTATTTT.

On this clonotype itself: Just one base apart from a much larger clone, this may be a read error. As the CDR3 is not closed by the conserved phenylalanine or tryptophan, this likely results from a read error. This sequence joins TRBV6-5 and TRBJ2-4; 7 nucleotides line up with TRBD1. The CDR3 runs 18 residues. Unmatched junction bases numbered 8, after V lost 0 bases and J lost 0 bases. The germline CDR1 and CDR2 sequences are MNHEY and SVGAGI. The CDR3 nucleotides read TGTGCCAGCAGTTACTCCGCCAGGACAGGTGGAGCCAAAAACATTCAGTACTCC. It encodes CASSYSARTGGAKNIQYS.

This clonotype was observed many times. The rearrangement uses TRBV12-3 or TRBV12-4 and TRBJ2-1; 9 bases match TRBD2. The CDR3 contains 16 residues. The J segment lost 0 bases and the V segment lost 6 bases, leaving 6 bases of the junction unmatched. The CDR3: CASRPSAGGSYNEQFF. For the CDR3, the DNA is TGTGCCAGCAGACCATCAGCGGGGGGCTCCTACAATGAGCAGTTCTTC.

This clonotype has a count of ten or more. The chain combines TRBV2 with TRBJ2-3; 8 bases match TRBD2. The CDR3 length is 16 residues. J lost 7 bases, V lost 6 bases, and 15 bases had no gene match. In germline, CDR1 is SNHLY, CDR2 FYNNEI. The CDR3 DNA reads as TGTGCCAGCAGCCCCGAAAGGCGGGGGGCGGCGAATACGCAGTATTTT. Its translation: CASSPERRGAANTQYF.

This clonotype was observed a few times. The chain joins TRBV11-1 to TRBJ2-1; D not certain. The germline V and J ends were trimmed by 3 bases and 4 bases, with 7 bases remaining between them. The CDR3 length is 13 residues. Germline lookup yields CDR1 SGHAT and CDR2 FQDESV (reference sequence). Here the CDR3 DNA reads TGTGCCAGCAGCTTGGAGCAATACAATGAGCAGTTCTTC. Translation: CASSLEQYNEQFF. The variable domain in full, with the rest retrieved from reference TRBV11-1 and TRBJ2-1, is EAEVAQSPRYKITEKSQAVAFWCDPISGHATLYWYRQILGQGPELLVQFQDESVVDDSQLPKDRFSAERLKGVDSTLKIQPAELGDSAMYLCASSLEQYNEQFFGPGTRLTVL.

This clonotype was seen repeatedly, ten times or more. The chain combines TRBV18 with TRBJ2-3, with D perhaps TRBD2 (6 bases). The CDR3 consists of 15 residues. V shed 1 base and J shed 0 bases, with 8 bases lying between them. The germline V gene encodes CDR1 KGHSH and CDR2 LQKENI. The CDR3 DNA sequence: TGTGCCAGCTCACCACAAGGGACTAGCACAGATACGCAGTATTTT. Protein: CASSPQGTSTDTQYF.

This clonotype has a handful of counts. CDR3 DNA sequence: TGTGCCAGCAGTTTTCCCGGGACAGTGGGAAGCTATGGCTACACCTTC. It yields the protein CASSFPGTVGSYGYTF. V usage is TRBV12-3 or TRBV12-4 and J usage is TRBJ1-2, with TRBD1 identical over 7 bases. The V and J ends lost 3 bases and 4 bases, in that order; junction bases with no gene match: 11. The CDR3 has 16 residues.

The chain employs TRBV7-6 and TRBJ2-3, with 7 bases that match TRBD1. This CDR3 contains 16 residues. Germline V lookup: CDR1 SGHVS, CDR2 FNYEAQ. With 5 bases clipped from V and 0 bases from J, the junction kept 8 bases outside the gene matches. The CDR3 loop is CASSAGQDLSTDTQYF. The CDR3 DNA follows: TGTGCCAGCAGCGCTGGACAGGACCTTAGCACAGATACGCAGTATTTT.

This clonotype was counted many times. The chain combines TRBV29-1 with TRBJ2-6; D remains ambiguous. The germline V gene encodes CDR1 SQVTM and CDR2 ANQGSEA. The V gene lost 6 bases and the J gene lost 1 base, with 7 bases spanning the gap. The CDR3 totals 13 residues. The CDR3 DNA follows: TGCAGCGTCACGCTTTCTGGGGCCAACGTCCTGACTTTC. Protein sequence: CSVTLSGANVLTF.

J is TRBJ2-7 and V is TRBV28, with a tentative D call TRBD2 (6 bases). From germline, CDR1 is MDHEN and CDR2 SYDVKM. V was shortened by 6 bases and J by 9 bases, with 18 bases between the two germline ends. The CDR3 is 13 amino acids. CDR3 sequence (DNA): TGTGCCAGCAGATCAACGGACCGGCGGGGGCAGTACTTC. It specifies CASRSTDRRGQYF.

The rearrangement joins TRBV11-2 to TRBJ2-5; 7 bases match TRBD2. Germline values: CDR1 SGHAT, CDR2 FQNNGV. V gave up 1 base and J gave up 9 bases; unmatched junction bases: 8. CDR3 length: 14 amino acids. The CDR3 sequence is CASSLGGLPSAQYF. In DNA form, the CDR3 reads TGTGCCAGCAGCTTAGGGGGACTACCTTCGGCCCAGTACTTC.

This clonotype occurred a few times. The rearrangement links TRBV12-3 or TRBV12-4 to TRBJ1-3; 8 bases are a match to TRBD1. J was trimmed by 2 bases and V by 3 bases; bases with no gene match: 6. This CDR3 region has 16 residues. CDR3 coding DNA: TGTGCCAGCAGTTTCCTGGGACAGGATGCTGGAAACACCATATATTTT. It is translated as CASSFLGQDAGNTIYF.

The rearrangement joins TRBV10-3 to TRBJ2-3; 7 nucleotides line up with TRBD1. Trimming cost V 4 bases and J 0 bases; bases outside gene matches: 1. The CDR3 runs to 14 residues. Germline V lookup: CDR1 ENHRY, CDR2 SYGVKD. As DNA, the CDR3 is TGTGCCATCAGTGCGGACAGGAGCACAGATACGCAGTATTTT. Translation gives CAISADRSTDTQYF.

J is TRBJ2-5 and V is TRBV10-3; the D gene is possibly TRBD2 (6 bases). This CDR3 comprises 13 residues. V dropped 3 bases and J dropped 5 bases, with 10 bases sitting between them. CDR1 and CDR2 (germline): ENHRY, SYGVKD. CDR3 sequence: CAISDRGSETQYF. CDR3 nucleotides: TGTGCCATCAGTGATCGGGGGTCGGAGACCCAGTACTTC.

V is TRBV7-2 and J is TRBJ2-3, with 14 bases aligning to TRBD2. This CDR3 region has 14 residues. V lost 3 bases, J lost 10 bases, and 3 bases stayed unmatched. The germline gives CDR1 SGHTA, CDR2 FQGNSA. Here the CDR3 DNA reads TGTGCCAGCAGCTTCGGACTAGCGGGGGGATCGCAGTATTTT. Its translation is CASSFGLAGGSQYF.

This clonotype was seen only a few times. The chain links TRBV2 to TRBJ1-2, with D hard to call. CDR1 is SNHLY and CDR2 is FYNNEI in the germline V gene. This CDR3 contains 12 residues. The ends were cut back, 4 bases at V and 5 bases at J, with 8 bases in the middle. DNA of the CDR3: TGTGCCAGCAGTGTGGGAGGGTATGGCTACACCTTC. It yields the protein CASSVGGYGYTF.

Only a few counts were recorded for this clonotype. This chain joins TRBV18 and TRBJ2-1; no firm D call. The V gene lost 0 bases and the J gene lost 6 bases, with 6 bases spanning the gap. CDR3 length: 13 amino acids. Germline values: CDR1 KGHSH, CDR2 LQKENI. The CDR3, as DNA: TGTGCCAGCTCACCACCACCGGGCAATGAGCAGTTCTTC. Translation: CASSPPPGNEQFF.